This TCR beta chain was obtained from a study of blood T cells in healthy people across ages. PCR was performed a second time for 7 to 11 cycles using a sample-barcoded 5' primer and a J-beta primer mix. TCRdb used MiXCR to reprocess the 5' RACE reads, holding one entry per CDR3 protein. The data contain over 950,000 distinct CDR3 sequences, roughly half of them seen just once; the ten biggest clones take up roughly a fifth. Germline V gives CDR1 LGHNA, CDR2 YNFKEQ. With 0 bases clipped from V and 4 bases from J, the junction kept 3 bases outside the gene matches. The CDR3 is 15 residues long. This TCR derives from a woman aged 55 to 70 in good health. The gene calls are TRBV4-2 and TRBJ2-1; TRBD1 matches 7 bases. Source material: blood. CDR3 in amino acids: CASSQEDRIYNEQFF. As DNA, the CDR3 is TGTGCCAGCAGCCAAGAGGACAGGATTTACAATGAGCAGTTCTTC.